This T cell receptor (beta chain) was captured in a study of cytomegalovirus exposure and HLA in healthy donors. Both 60 Vbeta primers and 13 Jbeta primers went into the PCR. Produced via immunoSEQ multiplex PCR; TCRdb's table is partial and in-frame only. Of over 150,000 clones listed, 87% are singletons. Sequenced input: PBMCs. This TCR derives from a woman aged 25 to 39 in good health and CMV-seronegative.

The DNA of the CDR3 is TGTGCCAGCAGCTTAGTAGCGAACCCAAGCTCCTACGAGCAGTACTTC. Protein sequence: CASSLVANPSSYEQYF. The gene calls are TRBV7-9 and TRBJ2-7; the D gene is possibly TRBD2 (5 bases). From germline, CDR1 is SEHNR and CDR2 FQNEAQ (reference sequence). V gave up 1 base and J gave up 0 bases, with 13 bases separating them. The CDR3 runs to 16 residues.